The 30 T cell receptor beta chains reported below all come from one sample, sequenced in a study of cytomegalovirus exposure and HLA in healthy donors. With 60 Vbeta and 13 Jbeta primers, the PCR was carried out. TCRdb's table, derived via immunoSEQ multiplex PCR, lists solely in-frame clones and lacks some. The table records about 170,000 clones, approximately 86% of them present only once. Sequencing was performed on PBMCs. Receptors were obtained from a male donor in good health and CMV-seronegative.

The chain carries TRBV27 and TRBJ2-3, with 10 bases fitting TRBD1. Germline loops: CDR1 MNHEY, CDR2 SMNVEV (reference sequence). The junction had 9 bases not matched to a gene; V was cut back by 4 bases and J by 8 bases. There are 15 residues in the CDR3. The CDR3 sequence: CASSSLDRGRGTQYF. The DNA of the CDR3 is TGTGCCAGCAGTTCCCTCGACAGGGGGCGCGGTACGCAGTATTTT.

The J gene is TRBJ1-2, the V gene TRBV5-5; D is perhaps TRBD1 (5 bases). This CDR3 has 15 amino acids. Germline V gene lookup returns CDR1 SGHKS and CDR2 YYEKEE (reference sequence). Trimming cost V 0 bases and J 0 bases, with 9 bases left between them. The CDR3 loop is CASSLEGEANYGYTF. CDR3 sequence (DNA): TGTGCCAGCAGCTTGGAAGGGGAAGCTAACTATGGCTACACCTTC. The full variable domain, in which reference TRBV5-5 and TRBJ1-2 provide the parts outside the CDR3, is DAGVTQSPTHLIKTRGQQVTLRCSPISGHKSVSWYQQVLGQGPQFIFQYYEKEERGRGNFPDRFSARQFPNYSSELNVNALLLGDSALYLCASSLEGEANYGYTFGSGTRLTVV.

This clone was observed a single time. The V call is TRBV2, the J call TRBJ1-5; D is possibly TRBD1 (6 bases). The length of the CDR3 is 16 residues. V lost 6 bases, J lost 0 bases, and 15 bases lay in between. The germline gives CDR1 SNHLY, CDR2 FYNNEI. The CDR3 DNA reads TGTGCCAGCAGCCAACCGAGGGGGTTTAGCAATCAGCCCCAGCATTTT. Its translation: CASSQPRGFSNQPQHF.

This clone was counted once. V is TRBV5-5 and J is TRBJ2-1; 10 bases fit TRBD1. This CDR3 comprises 15 residues. V lost 4 bases to trimming and J lost 10 bases; unmatched junction nucleotides: 11. CDR1 and CDR2 from the germline V gene are SGHKS and YYEKEE (reference sequence). This chain's CDR3 is CASSPRRDRGAEQFF. The CDR3 bases are TGTGCCAGCAGCCCCCGTCGGGACAGGGGAGCGGAGCAGTTCTTC.

J is TRBJ2-7 and V is TRBV11-3, with 8 positions matching TRBD2. V gave up 0 bases and J gave up 7 bases; unmatched junction bases: 2. Looked up from germline, CDR1 is SGHNT and CDR2 is YENEEA. This CDR3 has 13 residues. The CDR3 protein is CASSLDGGGEQYF. For the CDR3, the DNA is TGTGCCAGCAGCTTAGACGGGGGGGGAGAGCAGTACTTC.

The gene calls are TRBV5-1 and TRBJ2-2; tentatively, D is TRBD2 (5 bases). Germline V lookup: CDR1 SGHRS, CDR2 YFSETQ. This CDR3 comprises 14 residues. V was trimmed by 7 bases and J by 0 bases, leaving 10 bases between them. Written as DNA, the CDR3 is TGCGCCAGCGCGACGAGGGCGAACACCGGGGAGCTGTTTTTT. Residues: CASATRANTGELFF.

This chain links TRBV5-6 with TRBJ2-5; D perhaps matches TRBD1 (6 bases). TRBJ2-7 explains the end of the DNA better; the J call may be wrong. The CDR3 extends over 15 amino acids. CDR1 and CDR2 (germline): SGHDT, YYEEEE. CDR3 nucleotides: TGTGCCAGCAGAACCCCTGGGACACGGGAAGACGAGCAGTACTTC. It yields the protein CASRTPGTREDEQYF.

The rearrangement uses TRBV28 and TRBJ1-1; 7 bases are shared with TRBD1. The CDR3 consists of 14 residues. CDR1 MDHEN and CDR2 SYDVKM come from the germline V gene. Trimming took 6 bases from V and 5 from J; bases not matched to a gene: 9. The CDR3 DNA reads as TGTGCCAGCAGGACACAGGGGTTTCCGACTGAAGCTTTCTTT. The encoded protein is CASRTQGFPTEAFF.

The V and J genes are TRBV19 and TRBJ2-2; the D is unclear. Germline V gene lookup returns CDR1 LNHDA and CDR2 SQIVND (reference sequence). Deletions cut 5 bases from V and 5 bases from J, with 9 bases between. The CDR3 length is 13 residues. This chain's CDR3 is CASSPVLTGELFF. The CDR3 DNA sequence: TGTGCCAGTAGTCCAGTCTTGACCGGGGAGCTGTTTTTT.

The chain joins TRBV7-9 to TRBJ1-2; D perhaps matches TRBD1 (5 bases). Germline CDR1 is SEHNR and CDR2 is FQNEAQ (reference sequence). Deletions cut 7 bases from V and 4 bases from J, with 22 bases between. CDR3 length equals 16 residues. CDR3 in amino acids: CASTGGRAGTVYGYTF. The DNA for the CDR3 is TGTGCCAGCACCGGAGGACGAGCGGGGACGGTCTATGGCTACACCTTC.

This rearrangement joins TRBV28 to TRBJ2-2; the D gene is possibly TRBD2 (5 bases). The CDR3 is 14 residues long. V was cut by 4 bases and J by 2 bases, with 8 bases left in between. Germline values: CDR1 MDHEN, CDR2 SYDVKM. The CDR3 bases are TGTGCCAGCAGTTGGGGAGTTAACACCGGGGAGCTGTTTTTT. It is translated as CASSWGVNTGELFF. Drawing the rest from reference TRBV28 and TRBJ2-2, the complete variable domain is DVKVTQSSRYLVKRTGEKVFLECVQDMDHENMFWYRQDPGLGLRLIYFSYDVKMKEKGDIPEGYSVSREKKERFSLILESASTNQTSMYLCASSWGVNTGELFFGEGSRLTVL.

This clone was recorded a few times. This chain joins TRBV5-1 and TRBJ1-2; tentative D call: TRBD1 (6 bases). Trimming removed 5 bases at V and 0 bases at J, with 17 bases between. This CDR3 spans 16 amino acids. Germline lookup yields CDR1 SGHRS and CDR2 YFSETQ. The chain's CDR3 is CASRSHRDLPNYGYTF. In DNA form, the CDR3 reads TGCGCCAGCAGATCGCACAGGGACCTCCCTAACTATGGCTACACCTTC.

The V gene is TRBV7-9, the J gene TRBJ1-2; D is uncertain. V was pared by 5 bases and J by 6 bases, with 13 bases between. The CDR3 runs 13 residues. CDR1 is SEHNR and CDR2 is FQNEAQ in the germline V gene (reference sequence). CDR3 DNA: TGTGCCAGCAGCGAACGAGGCGATGATGGCTACACCTTC. Translated: CASSERGDDGYTF.

The chain is built from TRBV28 and TRBJ2-2; D is possibly TRBD1 (6 bases). The germline CDR1 and CDR2 sequences are MDHEN and SYDVKM. V was trimmed by 4 bases and J by 7 bases, leaving 19 bases between them. The CDR3 spans 16 residues. This CDR3 is CASSSLGTGTLGELFF. CDR3 sequence (DNA): TGTGCCAGCAGTTCCCTTGGAACCGGGACACTCGGGGAGCTGTTTTTT.

V usage is TRBV4-3 and J usage is TRBJ2-6, with 9 nucleotides matching TRBD2. Per germline, CDR1 LGHNA and CDR2 YSLEER. The CDR3 loop spans 17 amino acids. V gave up 5 bases and J gave up 2 bases; unmatched junction bases: 7. CDR3 coding DNA: TGCGCCAGCAGCGATCAGGGACTAGCTGCTGGGGCCAACGTCCTGACTTTC. It codes for CASSDQGLAAGANVLTF.

The chain couples TRBV19 to TRBJ2-7; 7 nucleotides align to TRBD2. The germline CDR1 and CDR2 sequences are LNHDA and SQIVND (reference sequence). V was clipped by 5 bases and J by 2 bases; unmatched bases: 12. The CDR3 runs to 16 residues. Here the CDR3 reads CASSRDLGTTPYEQYF. In nucleotides, the CDR3 is TGTGCCAGTAGTCGTGATTTGGGGACTACTCCCTACGAGCAGTACTTC. Looking up the rest from reference TRBV19 and TRBJ2-7 gives the full variable domain: DGGITQSPKYLFRKEGQNVTLSCEQNLNHDAMYWYRQDPGQGLRLIYYSQIVNDFQKGDIAEGYSVSREKKESFPLTVTSAQKNPTAFYLCASSRDLGTTPYEQYFGPGTRLTVT.

V gene TRBV4-3 combines with J gene TRBJ1-1; 10 positions match TRBD1. Losses at the gene ends were 0 bases for V and 6 bases for J; bases not matched to a gene: 7. CDR3 size: 16 residues. Germline CDR1 and CDR2: LGHNA and YSLEER. In nucleotides, the CDR3 is TGCGCCAGCAGCCAAGATCTGAGGGACAGGGGACCTGAAGCTTTCTTT. This translates into CASSQDLRDRGPEAFF.

This rearrangement joins TRBV28 to TRBJ1-1, with D perhaps matching TRBD1 (6 bases). CDR3 length: 13 residues. The germline gives CDR1 MDHEN, CDR2 SYDVKM. V lost 3 bases, J lost 4 bases, and 9 bases lay in between. The CDR3 here is CASSLSGATEAFF. The CDR3, as DNA: TGTGCCAGCAGTTTGTCAGGGGCCACTGAAGCTTTCTTT.

The rearrangement joins TRBV5-4 to TRBJ2-2; D may be TRBD1 (5 bases). The CDR3 sequence is 16 residues long. Trimming stripped 0 bases from V and 0 bases from J, with 9 bases between. The germline CDR1 and CDR2 sequences are SGHNT and YYREEE (reference sequence). CDR3 nucleotides: TGTGCCAGCAGCTTGGGGTCGACAGCGAACACCGGGGAGCTGTTTTTT. Translated, it gives CASSLGSTANTGELFF. Complete variable domain (other parts from reference TRBV5-4 and TRBJ2-2): ETGVTQSPTHLIKTRGQQVTLRCSSQSGHNTVSWYQQALGQGPQFIFQYYREEENGRGNFPPRFSGLQFPNYSSELNVNALELDDSALYLCASSLGSTANTGELFFGEGSRLTVL.

The rearrangement links TRBV18 to TRBJ2-5; 8 bases line up with TRBD1. The length of the CDR3 is 14 residues. Unmatched junction bases numbered 4, after V lost 3 bases and J lost 4 bases. Germline assignment: CDR1 KGHSH and CDR2 LQKENI. CDR3 DNA: TGTGCCAGCTCACCCCAACAGGGGGGAGAGACCCAGTACTTC. It codes for CASSPQQGGETQYF.

The rearrangement uses TRBV7-6 and TRBJ2-7, with 12 bases lining up with TRBD2. This CDR3 contains 13 residues. V trimming: 5 bases; J trimming: 9 bases; junction bases outside the gene matches: 5. The germline V gene encodes CDR1 SGHVS and CDR2 FNYEAQ. CDR3 nucleotides: TGTGCCAGCAGCCGACTAGCGGGGGAACGGCAGTACTTC. The encoded protein is CASSRLAGERQYF.

V is TRBV30 and J is TRBJ2-2, with 8 bases lining up with TRBD2. There are 13 residues in the CDR3. Germline CDR1 GTSNPN, CDR2 SVGIG (reference sequence). V dropped 8 bases and J dropped 6; count of bases not matched to a gene: 8. The CDR3 spells CAGDTGGAGELFF. Written as DNA, the CDR3 is TGTGCCGGGGACACCGGGGGGGCCGGGGAGCTGTTTTTT.

This clone was detected a few times. The J gene is TRBJ2-5, the V gene TRBV15; 11 bases fit TRBD2. Trimming cost V 3 bases and J 4 bases; bases outside gene matches: 1. In germline, CDR1 is LNHNV, CDR2 YYDKDF (reference sequence). The CDR3 contains 14 residues. DNA for the CDR3: TGTGCCACCAGCAGTAGCGGGGGGGCAGAGACCCAGTACTTC. This sequence encodes CATSSSGGAETQYF.

This clone was seen a few times. V is TRBV29-1 and J is TRBJ1-1, with TRBD1 matching over 10 bases. V lost 7 bases to trimming and J lost 1 base; unmatched junction nucleotides: 18. CDR3 length equals 18 residues. The V gene's germline CDR1 is SQVTM and CDR2 ANQGSEA. The CDR3 loop reads CSASPGQGSAIWNTEAFF. Here the CDR3 DNA reads TGCAGCGCATCACCGGGACAGGGGTCGGCAATCTGGAACACTGAAGCTTTCTTT.

V is TRBV5-1 and J is TRBJ2-3, with 9 bases aligning to TRBD2. Germline CDR1 is SGHRS and CDR2 is YFSETQ. The CDR3 has 18 amino acids. The trim removed 7 bases at V and 2 bases at J, leaving 17 bases unmatched. The CDR3 DNA sequence: TGCGCCAGCCTGGGGTCCAGCGGGGGGAGCAACCCCACAGATACGCAGTATTTT. This sequence encodes CASLGSSGGSNPTDTQYF.

The rearrangement joins TRBV28 to TRBJ2-2, with 8 bases matching TRBD2. The CDR3 extends over 15 amino acids. The junction had 6 bases not matched to a gene; V was cut back by 6 bases and J by 3 bases. The germline gives CDR1 MDHEN, CDR2 SYDVKM. This CDR3 reads CASSPTSGYTGELFF. For the CDR3, the DNA is TGTGCCAGCAGCCCCACTAGCGGCTACACCGGGGAGCTGTTTTTT.

The chain couples TRBV9 to TRBJ2-3; possible D gene TRBD2, 6 bases. V shed 4 bases and J shed 6 bases, with 15 bases lying between them. Germline loops: CDR1 SGDLS, CDR2 YYNGEE. CDR3 length: 14 residues. CDR3 region: CASSPGTLSDTQYF. In DNA form, the CDR3 reads TGTGCCAGCAGCCCGGGGACTCTCTCGGATACGCAGTATTTT.

This clone occurred once. The J gene is TRBJ1-5, the V gene TRBV19; D is possibly TRBD1 (5 bases). CDR1 is LNHDA and CDR2 is SQIVND in the germline V gene (reference sequence). V gave up 5 bases and J gave up 5 bases, with 16 bases separating them. The CDR3 is 15 residues long. The CDR3 region is CASSGREGYYQPQHF. In DNA, the CDR3 is TGTGCCAGTAGTGGCAGGGAAGGGTATTATCAGCCCCAGCATTTT.

The J gene is TRBJ1-2, the V gene TRBV5-1; D is unresolved. Per germline, CDR1 SGHRS and CDR2 YFSETQ. V was clipped by 0 bases and J by 2 bases, with 20 bases between them. The CDR3 has 18 residues. Written as DNA, the CDR3 is TGCGCCAGCAGCTTGGTGGTGGCAGGCCCATCGCCCAACTATGGCTACACCTTC. This sequence encodes CASSLVVAGPSPNYGYTF.

This clone is a singleton in its sample. The chain carries TRBV7-3 and TRBJ2-2, with D possibly being TRBD1 (6 bases). Germline-derived CDR1 and CDR2 are SGHTA and FQGTGA. V was pared by 5 bases and J by 1 base, with 17 bases between. The CDR3 extends over 17 amino acids. The CDR3 bases are TGTGCCAGCAGCCCACAAACCGGGACATGGAACACCGGGGAGCTGTTTTTT. Translation gives CASSPQTGTWNTGELFF. The full variable domain, its missing parts supplied by reference TRBV7-3 and TRBJ2-2, is GAGVSQTPSNKVTEKGKYVELRCDPISGHTALYWYRQSLGQGPEFLIYFQGTGAADDSGLPNDRFFAVRPEGSVSTLKIQRTERGDSAVYLCASSPQTGTWNTGELFFGEGSRLTVL.